The 11 T cell receptor beta chains below all came from one sample that was sequenced in a study of cytomegalovirus exposure and HLA in healthy donors. Researchers ran the PCR with 60 Vbeta and 13 Jbeta primers. Libraries were prepared by immunoSEQ multiplex PCR; TCRdb keeps only in-frame clonotypes and omits some of them. In the table there are approximately 130,000 clones, roughly 85% of which are singletons. The sample taken for sequencing was PBMCs. Receptors originate from a middle-aged man in good health and CMV-seronegative.

The V and J genes are TRBV15 and TRBJ2-5; 8 bases fit TRBD2. The CDR3 has 15 amino acids. Germline-derived CDR1 and CDR2 are LNHNV and YYDKDF (reference sequence). V trimming: 5 bases; J trimming: 5 bases; junction bases outside the gene matches: 10. CDR3 amino acids: CATSRGGGRDETQYF. CDR3 DNA sequence: TGTGCCACCAGCCGGGGGGGAGGCAGGGATGAGACCCAGTACTTC.

CDR3 sequence (DNA): TGTGCCAGCAGCCGGGACAGTACTGAAAAACTGTTTTTT. The encoded protein is CASSRDSTEKLFF. The chain employs TRBV5-4 and TRBJ1-4, with 7 positions matching TRBD1. This CDR3 is 13 amino acids long. Germline-derived CDR1 and CDR2 are SGHNT and YYREEE (reference sequence). V lost 4 bases to trimming and J lost 7 bases; unmatched junction nucleotides: 4.

J is TRBJ2-5 and V is TRBV7-8; 7 bases line up with TRBD1. Trimming removed 0 bases from V and 2 bases from J; junction bases left unmatched: 9. The length of the CDR3 is 17 residues. Germline V gene lookup returns CDR1 SGHVS and CDR2 FQNEAQ. The CDR3 region has the DNA TGTGCCAGCAGCTTAGCGCGGAGGACAGGATCGCAAGAGACCCAGTACTTC. This gives the protein CASSLARRTGSQETQYF.

In this sample, this clone turned up once. V is TRBV10-2 and J is TRBJ2-7; D is possibly TRBD1 (5 bases). The CDR3 totals 13 residues. Trimming stripped 8 bases from V and 4 bases from J, with 15 bases between. Germline lookup yields CDR1 WSHSY and CDR2 SAAADI. In nucleotides, the CDR3 is TGCGCCAGCTCCGAGACAGAAACTTACGAGCAGTACTTC. Its protein product is CASSETETYEQYF.

This chain uses TRBV11-2 with TRBJ1-6; TRBD1 matches 9 bases. Germline CDR1 SGHAT, CDR2 FQNNGV. This CDR3 has 14 amino acids. V lost 5 bases to trimming and J lost 9 bases; unmatched junction nucleotides: 5. CDR3 loop: CASSPRQGGSPLHF. The CDR3 DNA follows: TGTGCCAGCAGCCCCCGACAGGGGGGTTCACCCCTCCACTTT.

This chain connects TRBV7-9 to TRBJ2-1; 8 nucleotides match TRBD1. The ends lost 2 bases at V and 0 bases at J; junction bases unmatched: 6. Germline-derived CDR1 and CDR2 are SEHNR and FQNEAQ (reference sequence). This CDR3 has 17 residues. CDR3 amino acids: CASSLPLQGGSYNEQFF. CDR3 nucleotide sequence: TGTGCCAGCAGCTTACCCTTACAGGGGGGCTCCTACAATGAGCAGTTCTTC.

The chain has TRBV2 and TRBJ2-3, with 8 bases that match TRBD1. The germline V gene encodes CDR1 SNHLY and CDR2 FYNNEI. This CDR3 has 14 amino acids. V lost 2 bases and J lost 4; bases outside the gene matches: 2. CDR3 amino acids: CASSERQGSDTQYF. DNA of the CDR3: TGTGCCAGCAGTGAAAGACAGGGGTCAGATACGCAGTATTTT.

The sample holds one count of this clone. The chain carries TRBV5-6 and TRBJ2-7; maybe TRBD1 (6 bases). Germline V lookup: CDR1 SGHDT, CDR2 YYEEEE. This CDR3 has 14 amino acids. Between the trimmed V and J ends, which lost 1 base and 5 bases, there was a span of 13 bases. CDR3 coding DNA: TGTGCCAGCAGCTTGAGTAGGTCAGGGGACGAGCAGTACTTC. This sequence encodes CASSLSRSGDEQYF.

V is TRBV28 and J is TRBJ1-6, with 10 bases fitting TRBD1. The CDR3 has 14 residues. Germline CDR1 is MDHEN and CDR2 is SYDVKM. V was pared by 5 bases and J by 9 bases, with 4 bases of the junction left unmatched. Here the CDR3 reads CASSPGTGASPLHF. For the CDR3, the DNA is TGTGCCAGCAGTCCAGGGACAGGGGCTTCACCCCTCCACTTT.

This chain connects TRBV7-9 to TRBJ2-7, with 12 bases identical to TRBD2. Germline CDR1 SEHNR, CDR2 FQNEAQ (reference sequence). The CDR3 is made up of 15 amino acids. The ends lost 4 bases at V and 3 bases at J; junction bases unmatched: 4. CDR3 DNA: TGTGCCAGCAGCTCTAGCGGGAGGGGTGGCTACGAGCAGTACTTC. Its protein product is CASSSSGRGGYEQYF.

The V and J genes are TRBV25-1 and TRBJ2-2, with D perhaps matching TRBD1 (6 bases). This CDR3 region has 14 residues. Deletions cut 7 bases from V and 0 bases from J, with 9 bases between. CDR1 and CDR2 from the germline V gene are MGHDK and SYGVNS. The CDR3 DNA follows: TGTGCCAGCAAAGGACAGCCGAACACCGGGGAGCTGTTTTTT. The encoded protein is CASKGQPNTGELFF.